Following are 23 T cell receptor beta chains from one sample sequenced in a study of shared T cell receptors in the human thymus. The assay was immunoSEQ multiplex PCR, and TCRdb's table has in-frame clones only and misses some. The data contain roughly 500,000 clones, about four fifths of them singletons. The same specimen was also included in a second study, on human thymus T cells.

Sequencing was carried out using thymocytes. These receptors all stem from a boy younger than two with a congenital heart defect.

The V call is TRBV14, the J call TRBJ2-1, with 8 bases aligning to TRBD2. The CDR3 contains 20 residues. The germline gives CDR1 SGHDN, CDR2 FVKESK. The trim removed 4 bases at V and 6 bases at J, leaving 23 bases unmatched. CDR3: CASSPSRGGRRPSVGNEQFF. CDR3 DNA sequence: TGTGCCAGCAGCCCCAGCCGGGGGGGCCGTCGACCGAGCGTCGGCAATGAGCAGTTCTTC.

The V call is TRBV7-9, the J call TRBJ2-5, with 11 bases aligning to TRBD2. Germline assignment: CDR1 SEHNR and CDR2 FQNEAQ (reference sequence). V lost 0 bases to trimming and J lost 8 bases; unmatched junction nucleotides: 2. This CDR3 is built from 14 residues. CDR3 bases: TGTGCCAGCAGCTTAGCGGGGACTAGCGGCACCCAGTACTTC. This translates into CASSLAGTSGTQYF.

Written as DNA, the CDR3 is TGCGCCAGCAGCCAAGACCGTAGCGGGAGGGTAAATGAGCAGTTCTTC. Translated: CASSQDRSGRVNEQFF. The chain is built from TRBV4-1 and TRBJ2-1; 11 nucleotides agree with TRBD2. With V trimmed by 0 bases and J by 7 bases, 5 bases remained unmatched. CDR1 and CDR2 (germline): MGHRA, YSYEKL. There are 16 residues in the CDR3.

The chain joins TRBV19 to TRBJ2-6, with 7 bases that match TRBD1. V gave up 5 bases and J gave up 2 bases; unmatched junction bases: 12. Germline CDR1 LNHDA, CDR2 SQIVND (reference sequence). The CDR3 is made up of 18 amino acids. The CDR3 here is CASSPKGGPRTGANVLTF. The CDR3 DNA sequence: TGTGCCAGTAGTCCCAAAGGGGGCCCAAGGACTGGGGCCAACGTCCTGACTTTC.

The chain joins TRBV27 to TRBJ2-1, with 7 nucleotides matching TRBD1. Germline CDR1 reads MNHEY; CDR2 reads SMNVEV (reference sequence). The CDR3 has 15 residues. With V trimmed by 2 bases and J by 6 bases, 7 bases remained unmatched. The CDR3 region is CASSLRAQGVNEQFF. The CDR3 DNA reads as TGTGCCAGCAGTTTAAGAGCGCAGGGGGTCAATGAGCAGTTCTTC.

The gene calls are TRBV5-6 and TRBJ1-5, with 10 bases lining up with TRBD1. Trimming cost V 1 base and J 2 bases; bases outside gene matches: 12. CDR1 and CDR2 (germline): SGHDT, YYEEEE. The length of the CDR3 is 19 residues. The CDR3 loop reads CASSLSRDRGSKRNQPQHF. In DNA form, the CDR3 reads TGTGCCAGCAGCTTGAGCCGGGACAGGGGTTCTAAACGCAATCAGCCCCAGCATTTT.

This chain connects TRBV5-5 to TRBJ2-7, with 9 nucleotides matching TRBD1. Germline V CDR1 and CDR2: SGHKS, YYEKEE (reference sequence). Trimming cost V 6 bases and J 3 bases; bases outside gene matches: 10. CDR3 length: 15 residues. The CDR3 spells CASTMPGQGDYEQYF. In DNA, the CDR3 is TGTGCCAGCACCATGCCGGGACAGGGAGACTACGAGCAGTACTTC.

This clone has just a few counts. Here the CDR3 reads CASSQDRRDRALSPLHF. CDR3 sequence (DNA): TGCGCCAGCAGCCAAGACCGCCGGGACAGGGCTTTGTCACCCCTCCACTTT. The chain is built from TRBV4-3 and TRBJ1-6; 9 bases match TRBD1. The germline V gene has CDR1 LGHNA and CDR2 YSLEER. The CDR3 totals 17 residues. The junction had 10 bases not matched to a gene; V was cut back by 0 bases and J by 10 bases.

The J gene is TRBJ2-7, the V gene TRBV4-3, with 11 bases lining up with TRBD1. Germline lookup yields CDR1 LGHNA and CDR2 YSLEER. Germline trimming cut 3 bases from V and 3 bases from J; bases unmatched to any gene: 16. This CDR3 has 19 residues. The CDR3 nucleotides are TGCGCCAGCAGCCATGAAAAATTGCCCGGGACAGGGGGGTTCTACGAGCAGTACTTC. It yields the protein CASSHEKLPGTGGFYEQYF.

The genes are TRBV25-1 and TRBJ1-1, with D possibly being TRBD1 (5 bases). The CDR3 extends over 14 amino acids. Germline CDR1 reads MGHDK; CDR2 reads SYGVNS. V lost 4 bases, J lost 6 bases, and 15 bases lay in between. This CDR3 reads CASSGSPDKAEAFF. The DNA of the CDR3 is TGTGCCAGCAGTGGTTCCCCGGACAAAGCTGAAGCTTTCTTT.

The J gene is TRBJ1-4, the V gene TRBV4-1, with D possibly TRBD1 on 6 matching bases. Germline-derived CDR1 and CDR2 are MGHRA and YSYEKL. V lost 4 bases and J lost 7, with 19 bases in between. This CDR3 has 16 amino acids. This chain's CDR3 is CASSPPREGGGEKLFF. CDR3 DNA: TGCGCCAGCAGCCCACCTAGGGAGGGGGGCGGTGAAAAACTGTTTTTT.

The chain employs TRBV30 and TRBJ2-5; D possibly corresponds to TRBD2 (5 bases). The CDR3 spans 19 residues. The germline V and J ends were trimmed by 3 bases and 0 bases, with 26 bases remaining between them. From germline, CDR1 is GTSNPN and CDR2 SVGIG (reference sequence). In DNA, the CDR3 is TGTGCCTGGAGCCCACCGCCCGTCCCCTCTGGGCGGGACCAAGAGACCCAGTACTTC. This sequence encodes CAWSPPPVPSGRDQETQYF.

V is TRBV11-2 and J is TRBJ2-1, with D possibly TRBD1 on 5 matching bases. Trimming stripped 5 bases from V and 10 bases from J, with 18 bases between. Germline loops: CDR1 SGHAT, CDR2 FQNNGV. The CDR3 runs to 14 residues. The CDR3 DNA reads TGTGCCAGCAGCAACCGACATGCATGGGGCGAGCAGTTCTTC. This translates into CASSNRHAWGEQFF.

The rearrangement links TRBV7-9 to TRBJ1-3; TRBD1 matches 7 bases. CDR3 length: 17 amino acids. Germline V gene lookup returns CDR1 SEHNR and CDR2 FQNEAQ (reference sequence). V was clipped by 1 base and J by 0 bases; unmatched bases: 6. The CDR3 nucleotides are TGTGCCAGCAGCTTAGGCCCCAGGACAGGCTCTGGAAACACCATATATTTT. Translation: CASSLGPRTGSGNTIYF.

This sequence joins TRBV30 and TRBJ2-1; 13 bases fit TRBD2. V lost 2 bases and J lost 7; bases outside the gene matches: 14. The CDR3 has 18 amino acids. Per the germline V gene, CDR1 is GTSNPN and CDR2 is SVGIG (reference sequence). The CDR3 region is CAWSTHLTSGRAKNEQFF. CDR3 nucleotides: TGTGCCTGGAGTACCCATCTCACTAGCGGGAGGGCGAAGAATGAGCAGTTCTTC.

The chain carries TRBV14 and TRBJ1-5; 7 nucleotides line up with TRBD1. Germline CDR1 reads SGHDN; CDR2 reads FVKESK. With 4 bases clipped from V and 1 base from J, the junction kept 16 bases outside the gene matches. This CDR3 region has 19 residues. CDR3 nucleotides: TGTGCCAGCAGCCCGTCAGGACAGGAGGCCTGGAAGAGCAATCAGCCCCAGCATTTT. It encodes CASSPSGQEAWKSNQPQHF.

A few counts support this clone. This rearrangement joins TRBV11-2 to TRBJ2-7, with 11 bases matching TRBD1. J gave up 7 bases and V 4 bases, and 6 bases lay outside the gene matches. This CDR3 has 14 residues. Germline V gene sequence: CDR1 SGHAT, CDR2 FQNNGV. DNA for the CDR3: TGTGCCAGCAGCTCGGGGGACAGGGGGAGAGAGCAGTACTTC. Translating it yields CASSSGDRGREQYF.

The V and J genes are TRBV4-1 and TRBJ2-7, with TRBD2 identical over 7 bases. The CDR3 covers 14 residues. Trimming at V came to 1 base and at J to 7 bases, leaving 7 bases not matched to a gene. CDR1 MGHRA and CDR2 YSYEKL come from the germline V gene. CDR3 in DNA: TGCGCCAGCAGCCAAGGGGAGGGACTGGTGGAGCAGTACTTC. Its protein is CASSQGEGLVEQYF.

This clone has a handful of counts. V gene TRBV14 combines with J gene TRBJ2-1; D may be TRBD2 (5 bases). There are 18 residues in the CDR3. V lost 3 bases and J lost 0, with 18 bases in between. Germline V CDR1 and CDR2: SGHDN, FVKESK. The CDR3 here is CASSQFSKIASSYNEQFF. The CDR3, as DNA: TGTGCCAGCAGCCAGTTTTCGAAGATAGCGAGCTCCTACAATGAGCAGTTCTTC. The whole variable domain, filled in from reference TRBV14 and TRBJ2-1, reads EAGVTQFPSHSVIEKGQTVTLRCDPISGHDNLYWYRRVMGKEIKFLLHFVKESKQDESGMPNNRFLAERTGGTYSTLKVQPAELEDSGVYFCASSQFSKIASSYNEQFFGPGTRLTVL.

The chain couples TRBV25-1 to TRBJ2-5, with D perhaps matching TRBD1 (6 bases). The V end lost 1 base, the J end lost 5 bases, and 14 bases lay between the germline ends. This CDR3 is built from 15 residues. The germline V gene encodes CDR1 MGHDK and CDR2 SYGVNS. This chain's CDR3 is CASSEFMGARETQYF. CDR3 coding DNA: TGTGCCAGCAGTGAATTCATGGGGGCGCGGGAGACCCAGTACTTC.

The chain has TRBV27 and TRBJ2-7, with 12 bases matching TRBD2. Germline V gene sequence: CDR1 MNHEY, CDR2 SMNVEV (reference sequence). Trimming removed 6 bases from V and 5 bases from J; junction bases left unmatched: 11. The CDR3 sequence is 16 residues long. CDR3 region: CASSSLLAGGPHEQYF. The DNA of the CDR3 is TGTGCCAGCAGCTCTCTCCTAGCGGGAGGGCCCCACGAGCAGTACTTC.

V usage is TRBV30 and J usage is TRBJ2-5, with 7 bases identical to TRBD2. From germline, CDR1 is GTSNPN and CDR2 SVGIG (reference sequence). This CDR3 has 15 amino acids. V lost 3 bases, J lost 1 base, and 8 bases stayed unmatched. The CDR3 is CAWSQREWSQETQYF. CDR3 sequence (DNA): TGTGCCTGGAGCCAGCGGGAATGGAGCCAAGAGACCCAGTACTTC.

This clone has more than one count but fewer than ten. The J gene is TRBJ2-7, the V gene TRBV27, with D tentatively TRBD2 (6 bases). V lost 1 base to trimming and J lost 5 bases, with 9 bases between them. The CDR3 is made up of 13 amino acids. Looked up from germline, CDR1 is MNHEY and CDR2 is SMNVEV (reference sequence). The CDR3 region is CASSLLGGNEQYF. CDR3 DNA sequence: TGTGCCAGCAGTTTATTGGGCGGGAACGAGCAGTACTTC.